This T cell receptor (beta chain) was sequenced in a study of blood T cell repertoires in COVID-19. Generated by immunoSEQ multiplex PCR, the TCRdb table keeps only in-frame clones and is missing some. The sample contains 200,000 to 250,000 clones, 80% to 90% of which appear only once. The J segment lost 3 bases and the V segment lost 7 bases, leaving 7 bases of the junction unmatched. The CDR3 consists of 14 residues. Germline V gene data show CDR1 as MDHEN and CDR2 as SYDVKM. V usage is TRBV28 and J usage is TRBJ2-7, with 9 bases aligning to TRBD1. The clonotype originates from a man in his forties or fifties with active or convalescent COVID-19. Material for sequencing was peripheral blood. CDR3 coding DNA: TGTGCCAGCACCCCGGGACAGGGATACTACGAGCAGTACTTC. This encodes CASTPGQGYYEQYF.